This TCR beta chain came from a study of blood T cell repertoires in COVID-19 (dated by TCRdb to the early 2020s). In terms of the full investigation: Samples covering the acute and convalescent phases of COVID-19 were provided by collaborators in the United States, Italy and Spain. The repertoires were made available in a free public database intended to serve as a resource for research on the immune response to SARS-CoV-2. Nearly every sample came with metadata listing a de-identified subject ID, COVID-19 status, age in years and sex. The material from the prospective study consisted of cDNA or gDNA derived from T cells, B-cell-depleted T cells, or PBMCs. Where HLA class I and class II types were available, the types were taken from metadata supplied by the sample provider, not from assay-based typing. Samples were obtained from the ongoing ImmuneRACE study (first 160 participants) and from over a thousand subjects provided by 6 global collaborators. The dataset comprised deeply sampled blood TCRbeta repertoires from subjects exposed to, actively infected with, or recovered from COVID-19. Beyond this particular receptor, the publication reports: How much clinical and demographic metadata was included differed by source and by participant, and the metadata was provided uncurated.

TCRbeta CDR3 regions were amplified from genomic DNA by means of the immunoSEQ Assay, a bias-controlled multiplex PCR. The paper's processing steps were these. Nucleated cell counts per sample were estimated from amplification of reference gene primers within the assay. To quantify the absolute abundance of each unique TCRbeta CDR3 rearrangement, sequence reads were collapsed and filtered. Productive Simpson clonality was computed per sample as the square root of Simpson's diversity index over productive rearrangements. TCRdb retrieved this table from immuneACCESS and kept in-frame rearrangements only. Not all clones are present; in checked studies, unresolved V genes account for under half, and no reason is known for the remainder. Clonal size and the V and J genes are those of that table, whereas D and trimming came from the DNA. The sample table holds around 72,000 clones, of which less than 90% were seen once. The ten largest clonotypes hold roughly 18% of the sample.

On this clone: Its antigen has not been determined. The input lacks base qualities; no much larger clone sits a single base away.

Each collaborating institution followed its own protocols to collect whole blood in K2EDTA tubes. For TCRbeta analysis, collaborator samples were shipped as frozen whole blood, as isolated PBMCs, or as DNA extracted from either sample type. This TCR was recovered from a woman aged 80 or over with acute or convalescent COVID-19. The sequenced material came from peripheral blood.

For the CDR3, the sequence is CASSQRQGADEKLFF. The DNA is TGTGCCAGCAGCCAGCGACAGGGGGCGGACGAAAAACTGTTTTTT. This chain joins TRBV9 to TRBJ1-4, with 10 bases aligning to TRBD1. The germline V gene specifies SGDLS as CDR1 and YYNGEE as CDR2. The CDR3 starts with the cysteine, ends with the phenylalanine, and has 15 residues. The CDR3 DNA has 45 bases and is translated from base 1. V loses 4 bases at its end and J loses 8 bases; junction bases beyond the gene matches: 8.